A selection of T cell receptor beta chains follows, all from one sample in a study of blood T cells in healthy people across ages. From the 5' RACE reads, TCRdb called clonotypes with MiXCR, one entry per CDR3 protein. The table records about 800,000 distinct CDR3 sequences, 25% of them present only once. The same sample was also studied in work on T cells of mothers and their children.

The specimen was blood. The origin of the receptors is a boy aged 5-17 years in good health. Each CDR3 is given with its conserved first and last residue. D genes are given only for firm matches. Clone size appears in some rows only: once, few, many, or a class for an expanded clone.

CASSGTDEQFF	TGTGCCAGCAGTGGGACAGATGAGCAGTTCTTC	TRBD1	TRBJ2-1	TRBV6-5	few
CASSLETNTGELFF	TGTGCCAGCAGCCTAGAGACAAACACCGGGGAGCTGTTTTTT	-	TRBJ2-2	TRBV7-8	few
CASSSQGIGNQPQHF	TGTGCCAGCAGCTCACAGGGTATTGGCAATCAGCCCCAGCATTTT	-	TRBJ1-5	TRBV7-9	-
CASSPSGTGTYYEQYF	TGTGCCAGCAGTCCCTCGGGGACAGGCACTTACTACGAGCAGTACTTC	TRBD1	TRBJ2-7	TRBV28	few
CAISPGTGGLYEQYF	TGTGCCATCAGTCCCGGGACAGGGGGTCTCTACGAGCAGTACTTC	TRBD1	TRBJ2-7	TRBV10-3	-
CSARRETQYF	TGCAGTGCTCGCCGGGAGACCCAGTACTTC	-	TRBJ2-5	TRBV20-1	many
CSANPGGYTF	TGCAGCGCAAACCCAGGGGGCTACACCTTC	-	TRBJ1-2	TRBV29-1	-
CATSDPHGGGGNIQYF	TGTGCCACCAGTGACCCTCACGGGGGAGGGGGAAACATTCAGTACTTC	-	TRBJ2-4	TRBV24-1	-
CASSYSGTGLQETQYF	TGTGCCAGCAGTTACTCCGGGACAGGGCTACAAGAGACCCAGTACTTC	TRBD1	TRBJ2-5	TRBV6-2/TRBV6-3	-
CASSPQDGGRNTIYF	TGTGCCAGCTCACCCCAGGACGGAGGGAGAAACACCATATATTTT	-	TRBJ1-3	TRBV18	few
CASSHTGANVLTF	TGTGCCAGCAGCCATACAGGGGCCAACGTCCTGACTTTC	-	TRBJ2-6	TRBV3-1	few
CASSEPGSTYNEQFF	TGTGCCAGCAGTGAACCTGGGTCCACCTACAATGAGCAGTTCTTC	-	TRBJ2-1	TRBV25-1	few